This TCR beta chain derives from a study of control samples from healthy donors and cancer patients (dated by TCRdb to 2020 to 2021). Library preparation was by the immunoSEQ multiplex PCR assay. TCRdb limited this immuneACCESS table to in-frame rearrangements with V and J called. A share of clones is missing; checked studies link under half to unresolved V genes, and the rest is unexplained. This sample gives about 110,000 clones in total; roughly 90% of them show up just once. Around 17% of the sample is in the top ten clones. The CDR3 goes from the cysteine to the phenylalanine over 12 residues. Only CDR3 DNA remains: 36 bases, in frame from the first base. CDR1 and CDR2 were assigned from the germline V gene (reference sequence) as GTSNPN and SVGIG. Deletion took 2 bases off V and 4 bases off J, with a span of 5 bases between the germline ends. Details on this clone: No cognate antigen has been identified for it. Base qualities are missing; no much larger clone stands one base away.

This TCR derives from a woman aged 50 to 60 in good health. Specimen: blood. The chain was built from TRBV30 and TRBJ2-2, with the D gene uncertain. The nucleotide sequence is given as TGTGCCTGGAGTCATGGCACCGGGGAGCTGTTTTTT. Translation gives CAWSHGTGELFF.